This T cell receptor beta chain derives from a study of vaccination and CD4 T cells after COVID-19. Points from the study as a whole: In convalescent patients, a median roughly 87% of post-vaccine SARS-CoV-2-reactive clones appeared only after vaccination.

The time point here: late sampling 161 to 241 days after vaccination in a few convalescent patients. As to treatment: approximately 9-day PBMC culture with coronavirus spike peptide pools or control peptides (ViraFEST assay). Once peptide pools had expanded antigen-specific T cells, ViraFEST sequenced TCRs. Regarding this clonotype: The antigen remains unidentified.

This CDR3 region has 15 residues. V lost 6 bases and J lost 2; bases outside the gene matches: 9. In germline, CDR1 is DFQATT, CDR2 SNEGSKA (reference sequence). Scientists ran DNA taken from cultured CD4+ T cells through the Oncomine TCR Beta short-read assay for sequencing. MiXCR, run by TCRdb on the PCR reads, gives a single entry per CDR3 protein. Of over 20,000 distinct CDR3 sequences in the sample, more than 30% were seen once. The source was CD4+ T cells from blood, cultured in vitro, collected about 7 months after SARS-CoV-2 vaccination. The receptor was isolated from a human donor who had recovered from COVID-19. The chain has TRBV20-1 and TRBJ1-5; the match to TRBD1 covers 8 bases. The CDR3 protein is CSAATGGRGNQPQHF. CDR3 DNA sequence: TGCAGTGCGGCTACAGGGGGAAGAGGCAATCAGCCCCAGCATTTT.